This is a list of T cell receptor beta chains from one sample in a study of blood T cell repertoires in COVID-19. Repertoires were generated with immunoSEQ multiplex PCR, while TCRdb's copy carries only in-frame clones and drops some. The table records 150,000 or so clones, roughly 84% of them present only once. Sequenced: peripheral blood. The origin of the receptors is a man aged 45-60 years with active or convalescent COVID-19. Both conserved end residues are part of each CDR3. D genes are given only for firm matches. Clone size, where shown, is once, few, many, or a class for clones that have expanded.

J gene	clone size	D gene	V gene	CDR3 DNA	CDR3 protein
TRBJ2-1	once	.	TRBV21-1	TGTGCCAGCAGCAGGGGGACAGGAAGACTAGCGGGGTTGTCCTACAATGAGCAGTTCTTC	CASSRGTGRLAGLSYNEQFF
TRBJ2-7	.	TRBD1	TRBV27	TGTGCCAGCGGGACGGGACAGGGATTCGAGCAGTACTTC	CASGTGQGFEQYF
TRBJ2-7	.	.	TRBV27	TGTGCCAGCAGTTTTTGGGTGGGGAGCTCCTACGAGCAGTACTTC	CASSFWVGSSYEQYF
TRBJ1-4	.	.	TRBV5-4	TGTGCCAGCAGCCCAACTACGGCAACTAATGAAAAACTGTTTTTT	CASSPTTATNEKLFF
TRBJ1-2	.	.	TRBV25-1	TGTGCCAGCAGTGAAGGACAGCCTAACTATGGCTACACCTTC	CASSEGQPNYGYTF
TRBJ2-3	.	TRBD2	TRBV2	TGTGCCAGCAAACTCCGGCGGGAGGGACCAGATACGCAGTATTTT	CASKLRREGPDTQYF
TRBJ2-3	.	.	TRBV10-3	TGTGCCATCAGTGATCCCGGACACGACACAGATACGCAGTATTTT	CAISDPGHDTDTQYF
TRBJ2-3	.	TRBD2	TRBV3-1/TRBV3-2	TGTGCCAGCAGCCGCCCCTTAGCGGGAGGGTTAGATACGCAGTATTTT	CASSRPLAGGLDTQYF
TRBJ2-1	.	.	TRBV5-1	TGCGCCAGCAGCTGGGGAGGGGGACTTCCCCCTTACAATGAGCAGTTCTTC	CASSWGGGLPPYNEQFF
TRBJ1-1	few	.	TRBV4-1	TGCGCCAGCAGCCTCCAGGGCGTGAACACTGAAGCTTTCTTT	CASSLQGVNTEAFF
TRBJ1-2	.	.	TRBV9	TGTGCCAGCAGCGTCCGACACAGTTCTAACTATGGCTACACCTTC	CASSVRHSSNYGYTF
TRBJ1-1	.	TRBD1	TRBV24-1	TGTGCCACCAGGGGGGACAGGGGGAGGGAAACTGAAGCTTTCTTT	CATRGDRGRETEAFF
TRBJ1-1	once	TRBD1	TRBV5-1	TGCGCCAGCAGCTACCGGGACAGTCAAAGGAACACTGAAGCTTTCTTT	CASSYRDSQRNTEAFF
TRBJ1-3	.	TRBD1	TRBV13	TGTGCCAGCAGCCCCGGGTGGACAGGGGGCAGATCTGGAAACACCATATATTTT	CASSPGWTGGRSGNTIYF
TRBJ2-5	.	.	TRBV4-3	TGCGCCAGCAGCCAAACAGGGTCCCGGGAGACCCAGTACTTC	CASSQTGSRETQYF
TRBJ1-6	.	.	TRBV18	TGTGCCAGCTCACCAAACAGGCTTAATTCACCCCTCCACTTT	CASSPNRLNSPLHF
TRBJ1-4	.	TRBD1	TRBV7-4	TGTGCCAGCAGATCTACCCAGGGACAGGGGGCCTCTAATGAAAAACTGTTTTTT	CASRSTQGQGASNEKLFF
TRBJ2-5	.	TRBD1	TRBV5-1	TGCGCCAGCAGCTTGGGTTCCGGGACAGGGGGCGGTGAGACCCAGTACTTC	CASSLGSGTGGGETQYF
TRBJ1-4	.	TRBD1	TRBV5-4	TGTGCCAGCAGCTTAGCCCTCACAGGGGGTAATGAAAAACTGTTTTTT	CASSLALTGGNEKLFF
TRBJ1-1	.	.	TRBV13	TGTGCCAGCAGCCCAGACCCTCTAGCCACTGAAGCTTTCTTT	CASSPDPLATEAFF
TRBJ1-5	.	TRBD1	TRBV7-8	TGTGCCAGCACCCGGGACAGGGGGCGTCAGCCCCAGCATTTT	CASTRDRGRQPQHF
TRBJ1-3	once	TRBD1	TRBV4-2	TGTGCCAGCACCTCAGGGACAGGCTCTGGAAACACCATATATTTT	CASTSGTGSGNTIYF
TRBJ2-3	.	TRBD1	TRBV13	TGTGCCAGCACCGCAGACAGGGGAAGCACAGATACGCAGTATTTT	CASTADRGSTDTQYF
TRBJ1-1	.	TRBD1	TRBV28	TGTGCCAGCAGTGGACAGGGCCTCCTTGCCACTGAAGCTTTCTTT	CASSGQGLLATEAFF
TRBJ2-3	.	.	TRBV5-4	TGTGCCAGCAGCATGGACAGAATCACAGATACGCAGTATTTT	CASSMDRITDTQYF
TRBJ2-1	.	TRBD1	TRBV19	TGTGCCAGTAGTTTTCGGACAGGGTATGAGCAGTTCTTC	CASSFRTGYEQFF
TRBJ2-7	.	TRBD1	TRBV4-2	TGTGCCAGCAGCCAAGATGGGACAGGGGGCGAAGAGCAGTACTTC	CASSQDGTGGEEQYF
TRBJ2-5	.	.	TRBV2	TGTGCCAGCAGTGATAAGGAGGGGGAGACCCAGTACTTC	CASSDKEGETQYF
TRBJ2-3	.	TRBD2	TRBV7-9	TGTGCCAGCAGCGAAGTACTAGCGGGGGCCGATACGCAGTATTTT	CASSEVLAGADTQYF
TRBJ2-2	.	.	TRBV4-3	TGCGCCAGCAGCCAAGATCCCCCGGGGTCGGCCGGGGAGCTGTTTTTT	CASSQDPPGSAGELFF
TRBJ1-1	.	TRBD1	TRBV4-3	TGCGCCAGCAGCCCAACGGGACAGCAGAACACTGAAGCTTTCTTT	CASSPTGQQNTEAFF
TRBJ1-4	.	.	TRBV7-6	TGTGCCAGCAGCCTCAACCCAGGGGACGGAGGTGAAAAACTGTTTTTT	CASSLNPGDGGEKLFF
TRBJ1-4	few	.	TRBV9	TGTGCCAGCAGCGTAGGGCGCGGGGACGATGAAAAACTGTTTTTT	CASSVGRGDDEKLFF
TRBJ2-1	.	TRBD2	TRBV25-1	TGTGCCAGCAGCGGGGGGAGTCAGCAGTTCTTC	CASSGGSQQFF
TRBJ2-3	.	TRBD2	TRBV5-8	TGTGCCAGCAGCGACAGCCTGACTAGCGGAGCAGATACGCAGTATTTT	CASSDSLTSGADTQYF
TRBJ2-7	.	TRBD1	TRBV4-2	TGTGCCAGCAGCGCCGGGACAGCGGCCTACGAGCAGTACTTC	CASSAGTAAYEQYF
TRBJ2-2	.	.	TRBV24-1	TGTGCCACCAGTGAAACCACAGCGAACACCGGGGAGCTGTTTTTT	CATSETTANTGELFF
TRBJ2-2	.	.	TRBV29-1	TGCAGCGTCGGCCCCCCTAGCTCTGGCACCGGGGAGCTGTTTTTT	CSVGPPSSGTGELFF
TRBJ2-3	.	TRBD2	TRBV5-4	TGTGCCAGCAGCTTGGTTAGCGGGGGGGGAATAGATACGCAGTATTTT	CASSLVSGGGIDTQYF
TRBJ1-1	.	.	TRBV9	TGTGCCAGCAGCGGAGCAGTGGGGGCGACTGAAGCTTTCTTT	CASSGAVGATEAFF
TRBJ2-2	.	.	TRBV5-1	TGCGCCAGCAGTTTAGCCGGGGAGCTGTTTTTT	CASSLAGELFF
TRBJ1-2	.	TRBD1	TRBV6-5	TGTGCCAGCACCCCCTACAGGGGGCATGGCTACACCTTC	CASTPYRGHGYTF